This T cell receptor (beta chain) was identified in a study of blood T cell repertoires in COVID-19. Germline CDR1 MNHEY, CDR2 SMNVEV (reference sequence). There are 14 residues in the CDR3. V was cut by 2 bases and J by 3 bases, with 11 bases left in between. Participants' own reports of clinical history determined their cohort assignment. Assay used: immunoSEQ multiplex PCR; TCRdb lists only in-frame clones, some missing. The data contain some 250,000 clones, around 84% of them seen just once; the ten biggest clones take up about 14%. The receptor's source is a man aged 18 to 29 who had recovered from COVID-19. Sequencing was performed on PBMCs or T cells enriched from blood (not recorded which). The rearrangement joins TRBV27 to TRBJ2-7; a weak D match, TRBD1 (5 bases). The CDR3 nucleotides are TGTGCCAGCAGTTTAAAAGACAGAGACTACGAGCAGTACTTC. Its protein is CASSLKDRDYEQYF.